These 18 T cell receptor beta chains were all obtained from the same sample, sequenced in a study of blood T cell repertoires in COVID-19. TCRdb keeps only in-frame clones here, not all; method: immunoSEQ multiplex PCR. Of about 100,000 clones listed, roughly 84% are singletons. Sample: peripheral blood. All receptors come from a human donor in a cohort sampled during active COVID-19.

This chain connects TRBV11-3 to TRBJ2-2, with 9 bases lining up with TRBD1. The CDR3 has 16 residues. The junction had 9 bases not matched to a gene; V was cut back by 4 bases and J by 6 bases. The germline V gene encodes CDR1 SGHNT and CDR2 YENEEA. The CDR3 protein is CASSSRGTGIPGELFF. Here the CDR3 DNA reads TGTGCCAGCAGCTCACGTGGGACAGGGATTCCCGGGGAGCTGTTTTTT.

The chain couples TRBV10-2 to TRBJ1-2, with a possible D match to TRBD1 (5 bases). Germline V gives CDR1 WSHSY, CDR2 SAAADI. CDR3 length: 14 amino acids. Trimming took off 2 bases at V and 2 bases at J, with 9 bases between the two ends. The CDR3 region is CASSEMGGNYGYTF. CDR3 nucleotides: TGCGCCAGCAGTGAGATGGGGGGGAACTATGGCTACACCTTC.

This clone appeared once. This sequence joins TRBV5-1 and TRBJ2-1, with D possibly TRBD2 on 5 matching bases. The V end lost 4 bases, the J end lost 5 bases, and 16 bases lay between the germline ends. Per the germline V gene, CDR1 is SGHRS and CDR2 is YFSETQ. This CDR3 is 15 amino acids long. This chain's CDR3 is CASSKGLGRDNEQFF. The CDR3 bases are TGCGCCAGCAGCAAAGGACTCGGGCGAGACAATGAGCAGTTCTTC.

This chain uses TRBV6-2 or TRBV6-3 with TRBJ1-3; D perhaps matches TRBD1 (6 bases). V gave up 4 bases and J gave up 0 bases, with 10 bases separating them. Looked up from germline, CDR1 is MNHEY and CDR2 is SVGEGT. The CDR3 is 15 residues long. CDR3 in amino acids: CASSSTGSSGNTIYF. The CDR3 DNA follows: TGTGCCAGCAGTTCTACAGGGAGCTCTGGAAACACCATATATTTT.

The rearrangement joins TRBV19 to TRBJ1-3, with D unclear. Looked up from germline, CDR1 is LNHDA and CDR2 is SQIVND (reference sequence). There are 11 residues in the CDR3. Trimming stripped 6 bases from V and 3 bases from J, with 3 bases between. CDR3 loop: CASSYGNTIYF. CDR3 sequence (DNA): TGTGCCAGTAGCTATGGAAACACCATATATTTT.

V and J are TRBV7-9 and TRBJ1-3; the D is unclear. V was trimmed by 0 bases and J by 0 bases, leaving 9 bases between them. This CDR3 is 16 amino acids long. CDR1 is SEHNR, CDR2 FQNEAQ, per germline (reference sequence). The CDR3 loop reads CASSLALAYSGNTIYF. CDR3 bases: TGTGCCAGCAGCTTAGCGCTAGCCTACTCTGGAAACACCATATATTTT.

A few counts support this clone. This chain connects TRBV5-6 to TRBJ1-5; 12 bases align to TRBD1. The V and J ends lost 4 bases and 6 bases, in that order; junction bases with no gene match: 8. Germline V gene data show CDR1 as SGHDT and CDR2 as YYEEEE. The CDR3 spans 16 residues. As DNA, the CDR3 is TGTGCCAGCAGCAGGGGGGACAGGGGGCTCCCTCAGCCCCAGCATTTT. Its protein product is CASSRGDRGLPQPQHF.

In its sample, this clone was seen once. The chain couples TRBV4-1 to TRBJ2-5; 8 bases agree with TRBD1. Germline assignment: CDR1 MGHRA and CDR2 YSYEKL. This CDR3 has 15 amino acids. Germline trimming cut 6 bases from V and 5 bases from J; bases unmatched to any gene: 11. CDR3 DNA sequence: TGCGCCAGCAGTCGAATCAGGGGGCGCGGGGAGACCCAGTACTTC. Translation gives CASSRIRGRGETQYF.

This clone has only one observation. The chain combines TRBV7-8 with TRBJ2-1; 16 bases line up with TRBD2. Trimming took 1 base from V and 10 from J; bases not matched to a gene: 10. The CDR3 sequence is 18 residues long. Germline V lookup: CDR1 SGHVS, CDR2 FQNEAQ. In DNA form, the CDR3 reads TGTGCCAGCAGCTTAGAAAAGGGACTAGCGGGGGGGCCTCGGGAGCAGTTCTTC. Translated: CASSLEKGLAGGPREQFF.

This rearrangement joins TRBV5-1 to TRBJ2-5; 10 bases align to TRBD1. J gave up 4 bases and V 4 bases, and 7 bases lay outside the gene matches. Per the germline V gene, CDR1 is SGHRS and CDR2 is YFSETQ. The CDR3 totals 15 residues. In DNA, the CDR3 is TGCGCCAGCAGCGTCGGACAGGGGGACCGAGAGACCCAGTACTTC. As protein: CASSVGQGDRETQYF.

About this clone itself: Mismatch with germline at one junction end may stem from a read error. The chain employs TRBV7-7 and TRBJ2-5; D gene unclear. CDR1 is SSHAT and CDR2 is FNYEAQ in the germline V gene (reference sequence). The CDR3 has 13 amino acids. The CDR3 loop reads CASSLSLSETQYF. For the CDR3, the DNA is TGTGCTAGCAGCTTGTCCCTATCAGAGACCCAGTACTTC.

CDR3 bases: TGTGCCAGCAGCCAGGTTCAGGGGGTAACTGAAGCTTTCTTT. It translates to CASSQVQGVTEAFF. The V and J genes are TRBV14 and TRBJ1-1; 7 bases match TRBD1. This CDR3 is built from 14 residues. Looked up from germline, CDR1 is SGHDN and CDR2 is FVKESK. The junction had 6 bases not matched to a gene; V was cut back by 3 bases and J by 5 bases.

The rearrangement joins TRBV6-6 to TRBJ1-2; 7 nucleotides match TRBD1. The CDR3 has 16 amino acids. CDR1 is MNHNY and CDR2 is SVGAGI in the germline V gene (reference sequence). With V trimmed by 2 bases and J by 5 bases, 11 bases remained unmatched. CDR3 nucleotide sequence: TGTGCCAGCAGTTACACACCGGATACAGGGGCGTATGGCTACACCTTC. Translating gives CASSYTPDTGAYGYTF.

The chain recombines TRBV14 with TRBJ2-7; 12 positions match TRBD2. Unmatched junction bases numbered 11, after V lost 2 bases and J lost 3 bases. The CDR3 extends over 18 amino acids. Germline V gene sequence: CDR1 SGHDN, CDR2 FVKESK. DNA for the CDR3: TGTGCCAGCAGCCAAAAACTAGCGGGGGGCCAGAGGTTCTACGAGCAGTACTTC. Protein: CASSQKLAGGQRFYEQYF.

The V call is TRBV7-2, the J call TRBJ2-3, with 7 bases aligning to TRBD1. Germline-derived CDR1 and CDR2 are SGHTA and FQGNSA. This CDR3 spans 17 amino acids. The V and J ends lost 0 bases and 4 bases, in that order; junction bases with no gene match: 10. CDR3 protein: CASSLASGRGGADTQYF. Here the CDR3 DNA reads TGTGCCAGCAGCTTAGCCTCGGGTCGAGGGGGCGCAGATACGCAGTATTTT.

The CDR3 reads CASSFQQGGELFF. DNA of the CDR3: TGTGCCAGCAGCTTTCAACAGGGAGGGGAGCTGTTTTTT. This chain uses TRBV7-2 with TRBJ2-2, with D possibly TRBD1 on 6 matching bases. Germline CDR1 SGHTA, CDR2 FQGNSA. This CDR3 has 13 residues. Trimming took off 3 bases at V and 8 bases at J, with 10 bases between the two ends.

CDR3 sequence reads: CASSVAQGDGYTF. CDR3 DNA sequence: TGTGCCAGCAGCGTAGCTCAAGGGGATGGCTACACCTTC. J is TRBJ1-2 and V is TRBV9, with D tentatively TRBD1 (5 bases). The CDR3 has 13 amino acids. CDR1 and CDR2 (germline): SGDLS, YYNGEE. Trimming shortened V by 0 bases and J by 6 bases, and 9 bases separated the two germline ends. Looking up the rest from reference TRBV9 and TRBJ1-2 gives the full variable domain: DSGVTQTPKHLITATGQRVTLRCSPRSGDLSVYWYQQSLDQGLQFLIQYYNGEERAKGNILERFSAQQFPDLHSELNLSSLELGDSALYFCASSVAQGDGYTFGSGTRLTVV.

As concerns this clone: The junction and the germline gene differ at one end; a read error may be behind it. The rearrangement links TRBV6-6 to TRBJ1-4; possible D gene TRBD1, 5 bases. The CDR3 is 13 amino acids. Per germline, CDR1 MNHNY and CDR2 SVGAGI (reference sequence). In nucleotides, the CDR3 is TGTGCTAGCAGCCTCGACAGAGGTGAAAAACTGTTTTTT. Encoded protein: CASSLDRGEKLFF.